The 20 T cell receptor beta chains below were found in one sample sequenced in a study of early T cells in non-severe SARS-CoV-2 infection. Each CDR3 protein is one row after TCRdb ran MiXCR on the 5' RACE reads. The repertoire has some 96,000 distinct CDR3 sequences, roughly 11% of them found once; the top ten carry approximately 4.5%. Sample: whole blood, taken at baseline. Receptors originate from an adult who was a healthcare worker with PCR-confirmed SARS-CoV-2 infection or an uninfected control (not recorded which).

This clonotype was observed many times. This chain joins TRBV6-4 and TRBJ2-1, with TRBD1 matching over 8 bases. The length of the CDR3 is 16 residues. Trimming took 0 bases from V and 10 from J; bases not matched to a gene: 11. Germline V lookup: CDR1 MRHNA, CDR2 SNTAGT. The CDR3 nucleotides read TGTGCCAGCAGTGACTCAATTGGGGCAGGGGGCTCCGAGCAGTTCTTC. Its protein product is CASSDSIGAGGSEQFF.

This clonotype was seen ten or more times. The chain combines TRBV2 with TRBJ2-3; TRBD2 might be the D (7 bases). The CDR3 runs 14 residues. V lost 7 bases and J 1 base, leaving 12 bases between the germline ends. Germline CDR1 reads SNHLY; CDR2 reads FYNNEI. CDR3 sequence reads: CASKGGQGTDTQYF. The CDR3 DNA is TGTGCCAGCAAGGGGGGGCAGGGCACAGATACGCAGTATTTT.

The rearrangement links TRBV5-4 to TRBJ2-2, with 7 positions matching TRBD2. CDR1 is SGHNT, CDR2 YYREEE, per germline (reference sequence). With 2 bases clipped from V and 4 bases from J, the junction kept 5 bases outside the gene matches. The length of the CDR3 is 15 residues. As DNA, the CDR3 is TGTGCCAGCAGCTTCGGGGGGAGGGTCACCGGGGAGCTGTTTTTT. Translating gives CASSFGGRVTGELFF.

The CDR3 protein is CASNEAGQPQHF. The CDR3 region has the DNA TGTGCCAGTAATGAGGCGGGGCAGCCCCAGCATTTT. The V gene is TRBV7-9, the J gene TRBJ1-5; no clear D gene. The germline V gene encodes CDR1 SEHNR and CDR2 FQNEAQ (reference sequence). Between the trimmed V and J ends, which lost 9 bases and 7 bases, there was a span of 13 bases. CDR3 length equals 12 residues.

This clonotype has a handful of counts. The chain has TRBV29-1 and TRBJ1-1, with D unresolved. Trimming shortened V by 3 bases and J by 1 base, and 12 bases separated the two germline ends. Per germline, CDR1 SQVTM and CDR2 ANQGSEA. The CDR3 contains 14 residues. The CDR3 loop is CSVDKWVTNTEAFF. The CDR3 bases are TGCAGCGTTGATAAATGGGTTACGAACACTGAAGCTTTCTTT.

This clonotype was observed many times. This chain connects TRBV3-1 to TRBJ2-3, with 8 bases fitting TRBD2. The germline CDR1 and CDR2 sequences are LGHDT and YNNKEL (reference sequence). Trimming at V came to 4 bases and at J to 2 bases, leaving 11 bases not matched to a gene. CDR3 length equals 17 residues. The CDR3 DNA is TGTGCCAGCAGCCTCGAGAGGGTAGCGGGGTTCACAGATACGCAGTATTTT. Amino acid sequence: CASSLERVAGFTDTQYF.

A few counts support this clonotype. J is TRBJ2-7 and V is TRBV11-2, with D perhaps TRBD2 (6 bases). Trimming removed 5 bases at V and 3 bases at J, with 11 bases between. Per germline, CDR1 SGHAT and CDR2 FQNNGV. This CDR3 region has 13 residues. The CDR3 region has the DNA TGTGCCAGCAGCCCCCCGGGAGTCTACGAGCAGTACTTC. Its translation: CASSPPGVYEQYF. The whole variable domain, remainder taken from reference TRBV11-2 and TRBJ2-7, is EAGVAQSPRYKIIEKRQSVAFWCNPISGHATLYWYQQILGQGPKLLIQFQNNGVVDDSQLPKDRFSAERLKGVDSTLKIQPAKLEDSAVYLCASSPPGVYEQYFGPGTRLTVT.

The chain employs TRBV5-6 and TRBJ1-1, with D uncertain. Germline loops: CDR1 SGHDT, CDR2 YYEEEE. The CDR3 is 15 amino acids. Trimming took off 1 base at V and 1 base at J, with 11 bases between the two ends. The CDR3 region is CASSLWRNGNTEAFF. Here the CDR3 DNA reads TGTGCCAGCAGCTTGTGGAGGAACGGGAACACTGAAGCTTTCTTT.

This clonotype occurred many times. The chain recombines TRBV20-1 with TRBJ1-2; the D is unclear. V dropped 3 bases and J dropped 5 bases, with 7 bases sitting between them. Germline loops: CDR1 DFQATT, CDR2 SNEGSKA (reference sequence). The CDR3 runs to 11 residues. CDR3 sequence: CSASISYGYTF. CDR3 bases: TGCAGTGCTAGCATCAGTTATGGCTACACCTTC.

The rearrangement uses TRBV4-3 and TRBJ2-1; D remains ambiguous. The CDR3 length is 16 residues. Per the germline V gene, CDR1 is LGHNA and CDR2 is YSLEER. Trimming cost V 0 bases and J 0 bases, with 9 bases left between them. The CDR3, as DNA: TGCGCCAGCAGCCAAGATTTGGATTACTCCTACAATGAGCAGTTCTTC. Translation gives CASSQDLDYSYNEQFF.

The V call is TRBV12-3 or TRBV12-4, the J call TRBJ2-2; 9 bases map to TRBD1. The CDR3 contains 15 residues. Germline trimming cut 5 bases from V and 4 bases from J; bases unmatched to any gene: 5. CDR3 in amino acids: CASSLETGGTGELFF. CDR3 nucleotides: TGTGCCAGCAGTCTTGAGACAGGGGGCACCGGGGAGCTGTTTTTT.

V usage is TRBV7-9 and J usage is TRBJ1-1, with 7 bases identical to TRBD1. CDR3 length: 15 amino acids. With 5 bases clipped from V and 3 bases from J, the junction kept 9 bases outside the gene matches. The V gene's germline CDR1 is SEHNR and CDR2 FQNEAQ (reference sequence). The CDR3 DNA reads TGTGCCAGCAGCCCTTCGACAGGGATGGACACTGAAGCTTTCTTT. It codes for CASSPSTGMDTEAFF.

The CDR3: CASSLGNLQETQYF. CDR3 nucleotide sequence: TGTGCCAGCAGCTTAGGAAACCTCCAAGAGACCCAGTACTTC. The chain uses TRBV7-9 and TRBJ2-5; D is unclear. The V and J ends lost 1 base and 1 base respectively, with 7 bases between them. There are 14 residues in the CDR3. In germline, CDR1 is SEHNR, CDR2 FQNEAQ (reference sequence).

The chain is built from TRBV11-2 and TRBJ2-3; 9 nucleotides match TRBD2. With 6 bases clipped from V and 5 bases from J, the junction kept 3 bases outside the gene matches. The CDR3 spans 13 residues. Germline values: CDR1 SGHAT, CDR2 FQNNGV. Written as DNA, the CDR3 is TGTGCCAGCAGGCGGACTAGCGAAGATACGCAGTATTTT. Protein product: CASRRTSEDTQYF.

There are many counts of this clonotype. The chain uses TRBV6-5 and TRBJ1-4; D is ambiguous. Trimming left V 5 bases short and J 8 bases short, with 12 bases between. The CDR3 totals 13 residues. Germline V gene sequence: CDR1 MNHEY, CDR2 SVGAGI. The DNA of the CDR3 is TGTGCCAGCAGTCCGCTACTCGAGGAAAAACTGTTTTTT. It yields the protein CASSPLLEEKLFF.

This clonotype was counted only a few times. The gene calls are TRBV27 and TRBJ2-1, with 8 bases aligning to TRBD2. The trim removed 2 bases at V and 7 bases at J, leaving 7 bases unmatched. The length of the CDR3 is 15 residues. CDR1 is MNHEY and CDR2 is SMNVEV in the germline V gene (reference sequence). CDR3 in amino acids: CASSLRAGVVNEQFF. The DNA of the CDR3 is TGTGCCAGCAGTTTACGAGCGGGAGTCGTGAATGAGCAGTTCTTC.

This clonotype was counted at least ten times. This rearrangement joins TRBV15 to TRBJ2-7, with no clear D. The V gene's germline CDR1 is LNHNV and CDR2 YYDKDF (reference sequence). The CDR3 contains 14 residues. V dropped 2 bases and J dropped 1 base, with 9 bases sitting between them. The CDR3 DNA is TGTGCCACCAGCAGACCCGGTTCTTCCTACGAGCAGTACTTC. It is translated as CATSRPGSSYEQYF.

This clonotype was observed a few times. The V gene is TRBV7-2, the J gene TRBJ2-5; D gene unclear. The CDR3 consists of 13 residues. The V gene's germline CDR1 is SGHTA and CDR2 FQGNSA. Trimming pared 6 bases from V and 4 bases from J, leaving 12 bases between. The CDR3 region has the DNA TGTGCCAGCAGTCCCCCCAGTGGAGAGACCCAGTACTTC. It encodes CASSPPSGETQYF.

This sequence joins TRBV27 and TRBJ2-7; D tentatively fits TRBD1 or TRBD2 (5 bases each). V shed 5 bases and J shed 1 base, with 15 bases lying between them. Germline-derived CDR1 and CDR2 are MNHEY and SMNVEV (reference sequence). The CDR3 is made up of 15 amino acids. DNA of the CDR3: TGTGCCAGCAGTCCCCGACAGCGGTCTTCCTACGAGCAGTACTTC. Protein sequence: CASSPRQRSSYEQYF.

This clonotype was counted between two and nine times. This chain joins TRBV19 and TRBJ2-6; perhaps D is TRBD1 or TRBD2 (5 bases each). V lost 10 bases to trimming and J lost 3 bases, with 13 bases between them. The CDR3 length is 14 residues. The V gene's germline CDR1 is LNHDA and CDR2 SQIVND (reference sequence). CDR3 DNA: TGTGCCACCTCCGGGGCGCGTGGGGCCAACGTCCTGACTTTC. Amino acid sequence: CATSGARGANVLTF.